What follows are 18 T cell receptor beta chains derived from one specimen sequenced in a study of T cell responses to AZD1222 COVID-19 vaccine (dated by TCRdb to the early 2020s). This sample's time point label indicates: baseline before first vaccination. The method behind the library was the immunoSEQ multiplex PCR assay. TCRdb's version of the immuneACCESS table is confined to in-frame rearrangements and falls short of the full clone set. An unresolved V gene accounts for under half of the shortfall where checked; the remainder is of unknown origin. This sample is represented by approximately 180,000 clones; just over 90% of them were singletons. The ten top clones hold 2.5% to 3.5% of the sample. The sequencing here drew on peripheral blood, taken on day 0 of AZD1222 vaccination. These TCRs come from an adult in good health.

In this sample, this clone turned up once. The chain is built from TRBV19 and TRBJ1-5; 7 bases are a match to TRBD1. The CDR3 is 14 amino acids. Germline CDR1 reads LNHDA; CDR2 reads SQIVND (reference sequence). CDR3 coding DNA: TGTGACCACTTGAAGGGACAGTCAAATCAGCCCCAGCATTTT. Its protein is CDHLKGQSNQPQHF. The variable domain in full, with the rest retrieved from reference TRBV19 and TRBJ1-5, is DGGITQSPKYLFRKEGQNVTLSCEQNLNHDAMYWYRQDPGQGLRLIYYSQIVNDFQKGDIAEGYSVSREKKESFPLTVTSAQKNPTAFYLCDHLKGQSNQPQHFGDGTRLSIL.

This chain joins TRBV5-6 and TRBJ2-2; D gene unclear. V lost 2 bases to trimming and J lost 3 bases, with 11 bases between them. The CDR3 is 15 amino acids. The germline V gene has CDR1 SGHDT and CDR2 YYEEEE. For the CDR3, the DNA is TGTGCCAGCAGCTTTCGTGGCACATACACCGGGGAGCTGTTTTTT. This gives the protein CASSFRGTYTGELFF.

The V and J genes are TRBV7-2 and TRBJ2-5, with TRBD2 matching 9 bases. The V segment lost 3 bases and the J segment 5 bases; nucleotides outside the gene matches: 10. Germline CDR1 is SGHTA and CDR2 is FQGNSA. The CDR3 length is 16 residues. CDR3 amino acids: CASSLLRGGILETQYF. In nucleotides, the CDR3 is TGTGCCAGCAGCTTGTTGCGGGGGGGCATTCTGGAGACCCAGTACTTC.

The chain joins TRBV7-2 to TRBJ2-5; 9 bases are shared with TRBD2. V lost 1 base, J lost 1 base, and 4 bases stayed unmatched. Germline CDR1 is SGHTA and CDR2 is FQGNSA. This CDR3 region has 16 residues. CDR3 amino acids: CASSLGGGGAQETQYF. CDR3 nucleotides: TGTGCCAGCAGCTTAGGTGGCGGGGGGGCCCAAGAGACCCAGTACTTC.

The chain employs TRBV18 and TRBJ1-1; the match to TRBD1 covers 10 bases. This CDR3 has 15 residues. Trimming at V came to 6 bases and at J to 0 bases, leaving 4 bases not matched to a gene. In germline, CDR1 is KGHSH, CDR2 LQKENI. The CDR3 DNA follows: TGTGCCAGCTCGTACGGACAGGGGGTGAACACTGAAGCTTTCTTT. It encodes CASSYGQGVNTEAFF.

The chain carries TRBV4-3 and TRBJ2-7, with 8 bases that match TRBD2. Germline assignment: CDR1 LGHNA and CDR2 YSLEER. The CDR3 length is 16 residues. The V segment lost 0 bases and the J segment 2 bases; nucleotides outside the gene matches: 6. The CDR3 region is CASSQDALAEAYEQYF. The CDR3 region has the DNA TGCGCCAGCAGCCAAGATGCACTAGCGGAAGCCTACGAGCAGTACTTC.

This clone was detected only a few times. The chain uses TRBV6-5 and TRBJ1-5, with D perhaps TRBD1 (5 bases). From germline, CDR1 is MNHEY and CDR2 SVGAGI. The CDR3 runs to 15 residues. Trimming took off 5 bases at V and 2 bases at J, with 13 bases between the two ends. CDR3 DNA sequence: TGTGCCAGCAGTACAGCCGGGGGAGGCAATCAGCCCCAGCATTTT. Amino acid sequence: CASSTAGGGNQPQHF.

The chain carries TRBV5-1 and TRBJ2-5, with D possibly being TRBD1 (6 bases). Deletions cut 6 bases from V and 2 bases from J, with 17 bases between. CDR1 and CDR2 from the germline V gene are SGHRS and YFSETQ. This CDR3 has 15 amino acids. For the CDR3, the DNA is TGCGCCAGCATCCGGGACACCGGGGCTCAAGAGACCCAGTACTTC. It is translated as CASIRDTGAQETQYF.

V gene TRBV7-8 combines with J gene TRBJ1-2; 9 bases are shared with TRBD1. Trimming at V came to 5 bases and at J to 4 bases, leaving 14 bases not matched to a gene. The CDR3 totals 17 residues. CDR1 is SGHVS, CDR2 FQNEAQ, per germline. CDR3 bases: TGTGCCAGCAGCCCACGAGTACCGGGACAGGGATCCTATGGCTACACCTTC. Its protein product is CASSPRVPGQGSYGYTF.

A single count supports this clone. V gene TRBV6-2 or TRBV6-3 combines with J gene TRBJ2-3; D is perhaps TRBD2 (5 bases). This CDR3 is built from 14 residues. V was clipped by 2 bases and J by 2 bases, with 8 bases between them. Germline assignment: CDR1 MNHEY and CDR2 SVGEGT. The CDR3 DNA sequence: TGTGCCAGCAGTTACGAGGGCTCCACAGATACGCAGTATTTT. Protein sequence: CASSYEGSTDTQYF.

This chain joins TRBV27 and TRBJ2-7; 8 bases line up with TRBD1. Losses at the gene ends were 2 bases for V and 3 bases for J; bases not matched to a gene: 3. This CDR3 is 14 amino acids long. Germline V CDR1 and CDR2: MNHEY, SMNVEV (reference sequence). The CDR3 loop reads CASSLRQGNYEQYF. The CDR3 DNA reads TGTGCCAGCAGTTTAAGACAGGGGAACTACGAGCAGTACTTC.

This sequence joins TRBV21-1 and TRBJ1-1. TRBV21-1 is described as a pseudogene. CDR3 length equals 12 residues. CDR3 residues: CASSKISSDAFF. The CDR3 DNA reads TGTGCCAGCAGCAAGATTTCAAGTGATGCTTTCTTT.

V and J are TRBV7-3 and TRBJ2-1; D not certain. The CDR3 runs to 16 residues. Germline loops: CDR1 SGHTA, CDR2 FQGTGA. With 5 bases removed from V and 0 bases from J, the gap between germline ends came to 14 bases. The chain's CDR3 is CASSQGPASSYNEQFF. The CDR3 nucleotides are TGTGCCAGCAGCCAAGGGCCAGCAAGCTCCTACAATGAGCAGTTCTTC.

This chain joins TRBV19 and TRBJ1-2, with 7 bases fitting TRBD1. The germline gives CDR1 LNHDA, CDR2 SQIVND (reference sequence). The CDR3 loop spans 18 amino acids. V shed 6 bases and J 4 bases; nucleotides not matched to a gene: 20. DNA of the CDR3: TGTGCCAGTAGGGTCTACGGTCCCACAGGGGAGTCCAGCTATGGCTACACCTTC. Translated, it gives CASRVYGPTGESSYGYTF.

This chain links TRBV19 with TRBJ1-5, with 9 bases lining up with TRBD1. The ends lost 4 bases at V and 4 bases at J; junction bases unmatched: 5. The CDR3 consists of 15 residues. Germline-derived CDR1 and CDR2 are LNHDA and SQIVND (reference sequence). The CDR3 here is CASSRDRAGNQPQHF. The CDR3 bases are TGTGCCAGTAGTAGGGACAGGGCAGGAAATCAGCCCCAGCATTTT.

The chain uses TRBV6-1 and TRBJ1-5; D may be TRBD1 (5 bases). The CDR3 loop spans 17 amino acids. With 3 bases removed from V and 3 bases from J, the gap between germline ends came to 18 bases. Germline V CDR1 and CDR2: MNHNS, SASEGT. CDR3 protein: CASSEGVGAADNQPQHF. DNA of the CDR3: TGTGCCAGCAGTGAGGGGGTAGGGGCCGCGGACAATCAGCCCCAGCATTTT.

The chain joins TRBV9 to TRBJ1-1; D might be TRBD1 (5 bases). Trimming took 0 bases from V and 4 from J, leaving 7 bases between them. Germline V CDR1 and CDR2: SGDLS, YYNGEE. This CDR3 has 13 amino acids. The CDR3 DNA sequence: TGTGCCAGCAGCGTAGACGGGGGCACTGAAGCTTTCTTT. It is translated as CASSVDGGTEAFF.

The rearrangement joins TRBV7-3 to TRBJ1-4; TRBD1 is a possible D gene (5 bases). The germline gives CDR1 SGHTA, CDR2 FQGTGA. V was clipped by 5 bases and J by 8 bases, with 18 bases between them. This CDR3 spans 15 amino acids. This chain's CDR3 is CASSPPGTPSEKLFF. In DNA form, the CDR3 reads TGTGCCAGCAGCCCCCCCGGGACCCCTTCCGAAAAACTGTTTTTT.